These 8 T cell receptor beta chains were sequenced from one sample in a study of T cell repertoires in cytomegalovirus infection. Their antigens remain unidentified. TCRdb fed the reads into MiXCR, producing one record per CDR3 protein. The data show around 800,000 distinct CDR3 sequences, with around a third seen just once and over 10% held by the top ten. Source: cultured CD8+ T cells from PBMCs, taken from culture after CMV antigen stimulation. These TCRs come from a human donor in good health (CMV status not recorded). Some clones in this sample may be carry-over from other donors' samples.

Turning to this clonotype: This clone may be a read error of a much larger clone one base away. In this CDR3 the conserved last residue, phenylalanine or tryptophan, is missing, so a read error is likely. This chain joins TRBV7-3 and TRBJ1-1, with D tentatively TRBD1 (5 bases). Germline CDR1 reads SGHTA; CDR2 reads FQGTGA. This CDR3 has 13 amino acids. V lost 7 bases, J lost 4 bases, and 13 bases lay in between. CDR3 residues: CASMQGYGTEAFS. CDR3 nucleotide sequence: TGTGCCAGCATGCAGGGCTATGGCACTGAAGCTTTCTCT.

The table lists this clonotype with a few counts. J is TRBJ2-2 and V is TRBV6-2 or TRBV6-3, with D unclear. V lost 4 bases and J 2 bases, leaving 8 bases between the germline ends. Germline CDR1 MNHEY, CDR2 SVGEGT. This CDR3 comprises 14 residues. The CDR3 sequence is CASSFPLNTGELFF. The CDR3 DNA sequence: TGTGCCAGCAGTTTCCCTCTCAACACCGGGGAGCTGTTTTTT.

As for this clonotype: Given a much more abundant clone one base away, this may be a read error. The chain links TRBV7-6 to TRBJ1-6, with unresolved D. This CDR3 contains 12 residues. The germline V gene encodes CDR1 SGHVS and CDR2 FNYEAQ. The CDR3 DNA reads TGTGCCACCAGCTCACCCCTGGGATCCCTCCACTTT. Protein: CATSSPLGSLHF. Filled out from reference TRBV7-6 and TRBJ1-6, the complete variable domain reads GAGVSQSPRYKVTKRGQDVALRCDPISGHVSLYWYRQALGQGPEFLTYFNYEAQQDKSGLPNDRFSAERPEGSISTLTIQRTEQRDSAMYRCATSSPLGSLHFGNGTRLTVT.

The V call is TRBV7-9, the J call TRBJ1-2, with 7 bases identical to TRBD1. V lost 3 bases and J lost 8; bases outside the gene matches: 6. Per the germline V gene, CDR1 is SEHNR and CDR2 is FQNEAQ (reference sequence). The CDR3 is made up of 13 amino acids. CDR3 amino acids: CASSFTGARGYTF. The CDR3 nucleotides are TGTGCCAGCAGCTTCACAGGGGCGAGAGGCTACACCTTC.

As regards this clonotype: This may be a read error: a much more frequent sequence differs by one nucleotide. The chain recombines TRBV12-3 or TRBV12-4 with TRBJ1-2; TRBD1 might be the D (5 bases). The germline V and J ends were trimmed by 6 bases and 6 bases, with 20 bases remaining between them. The CDR3 loop spans 15 amino acids. The CDR3 bases are TGTGCCAGCAGCTTACTATCCGCAGGGAGGGATGGCTACACCTTC. Its protein product is CASSLLSAGRDGYTF.

The chain links TRBV5-1 to TRBJ1-1, with D possibly matching TRBD1 (6 bases). V dropped 5 bases and J dropped 8 bases, with 13 bases sitting between them. The V gene's germline CDR1 is SGHRS and CDR2 YFSETQ. The CDR3 runs 12 residues. CDR3 in DNA: TGCGCCAGCAGGGAGAGGGGGGGCGAAGCTTTCTTT. Protein: CASRERGGEAFF.

Points on this clonotype: At one of its ends the junction is not consistent with the germline gene, which may arise from a read error. The V call is TRBV12-3 or TRBV12-4, the J call TRBJ2-5, with TRBD1 matching 8 bases. The CDR3 has 17 amino acids. The CDR3 spells CANSFGPQGALQETQYF. The CDR3 nucleotides are TGTGCCAACAGTTTCGGACCGCAGGGGGCTCTCCAAGAGACCCAGTACTTC.

The J gene is TRBJ2-1, the V gene TRBV6-2 or TRBV6-3; no definite D call. Germline V lookup: CDR1 MNHEY, CDR2 SVGEGT. V was cut by 3 bases and J by 3 bases, with 9 bases left in between. The length of the CDR3 is 14 residues. This chain's CDR3 is CASSYPAYYNEQFF. CDR3 bases: TGTGCCAGCAGTTATCCAGCGTACTACAATGAGCAGTTCTTC.